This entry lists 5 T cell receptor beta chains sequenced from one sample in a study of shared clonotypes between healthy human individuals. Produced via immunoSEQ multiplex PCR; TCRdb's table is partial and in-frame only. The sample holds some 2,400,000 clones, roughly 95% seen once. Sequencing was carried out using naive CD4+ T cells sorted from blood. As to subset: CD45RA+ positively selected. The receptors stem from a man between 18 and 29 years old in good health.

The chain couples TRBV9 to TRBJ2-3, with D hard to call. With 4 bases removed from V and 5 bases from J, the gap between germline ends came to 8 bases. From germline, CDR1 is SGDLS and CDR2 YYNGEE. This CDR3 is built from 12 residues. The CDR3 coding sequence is TGTGCCAGCAGCCCGTGGGGAGATACGCAGTATTTT. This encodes CASSPWGDTQYF.

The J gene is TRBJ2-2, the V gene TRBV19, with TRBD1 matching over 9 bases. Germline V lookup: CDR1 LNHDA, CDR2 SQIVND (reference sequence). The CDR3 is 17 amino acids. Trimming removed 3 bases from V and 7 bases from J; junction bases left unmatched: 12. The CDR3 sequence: CASSISPGTGTGGELFF. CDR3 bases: TGTGCCAGTAGTATCAGTCCCGGGACAGGGACAGGCGGGGAGCTGTTTTTT.

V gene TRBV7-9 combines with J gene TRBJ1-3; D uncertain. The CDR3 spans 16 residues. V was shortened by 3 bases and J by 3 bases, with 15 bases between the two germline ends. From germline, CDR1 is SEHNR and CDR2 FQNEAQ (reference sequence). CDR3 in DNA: TGTGCCAGCAGCTTCCCGGAGGGAGAAGGTGGAAACACCATATATTTT. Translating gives CASSFPEGEGGNTIYF.

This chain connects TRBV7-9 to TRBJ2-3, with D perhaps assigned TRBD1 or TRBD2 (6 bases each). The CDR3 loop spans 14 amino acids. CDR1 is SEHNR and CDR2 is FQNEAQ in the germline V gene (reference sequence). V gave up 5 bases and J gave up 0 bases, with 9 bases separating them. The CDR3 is CASSPGASTDTQYF. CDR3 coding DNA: TGTGCCAGCAGCCCGGGGGCGAGCACAGATACGCAGTATTTT.

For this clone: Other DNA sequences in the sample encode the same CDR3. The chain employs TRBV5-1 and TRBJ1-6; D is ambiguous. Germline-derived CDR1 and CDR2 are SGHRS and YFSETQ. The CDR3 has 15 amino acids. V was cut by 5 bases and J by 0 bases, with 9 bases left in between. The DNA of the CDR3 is TGCGCCAGCAGAATTTCCAGCTCCTATAATTCACCCCTCCACTTT. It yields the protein CASRISSSYNSPLHF.